One sample yielded the 21 T cell receptor beta chains listed below, sequenced in a study of identical twins (dated by TCRdb to the mid-2010s). The method was 5' RACE. Instrument used: Illumina HiSeq 2000. Through fastp at Q25 and MiXCR, TCRdb rebuilt clones from the public reads, retaining in-frame beta chains. Rows are unified per CDR3 protein, each entry keeping the most common DNA and genes. The table for this sample lists 400,000 or so distinct CDR3 sequences; approximately 8.8% of them were counted only once. The ten biggest clones cover about 8.1% of the sample. Sequencing was done on a sample of naive T cells sorted from blood. Read against the paper, the sample's cell subset or site label means: cells isolated with a human naive T-cell isolation kit. The receptor source for this set is a woman aged 50 to 60 in good health.

This clonotype was seen ten or more times. The genes are TRBV14 and TRBJ1-1; maybe TRBD1 (6 bases). Germline values: CDR1 SGHDN, CDR2 FVKESK. The CDR3 is 19 residues long. V was trimmed by 4 bases and J by 1 base, leaving 25 bases between them. CDR3: CASSPYSLRGTGTNTEAFF. Here the CDR3 DNA reads TGTGCCAGCAGCCCCTATTCGCTTAGGGGTACAGGGACGAACACTGAAGCTTTCTTT.

This clonotype was counted only a few times. This sequence joins TRBV25-1 and TRBJ1-4, with D unresolved. The CDR3 extends over 12 amino acids. CDR1 is MGHDK and CDR2 is SYGVNS in the germline V gene. The germline V and J ends were trimmed by 3 bases and 3 bases, with 2 bases remaining between them. The CDR3 nucleotides are TGTGCCAGCAGTGAGTCTAATGAAAAACTGTTTTTT. Amino acids: CASSESNEKLFF.

This chain uses TRBV11-3 with TRBJ2-5; D gene unclear. The CDR3 loop spans 14 amino acids. Trimming removed 5 bases at V and 4 bases at J, with 14 bases between. Germline CDR1 is SGHNT and CDR2 is YENEEA. The CDR3 loop reads CASSLSPSPETQYF. The CDR3 DNA sequence: TGTGCCAGCAGCCTATCTCCGTCGCCAGAGACCCAGTACTTC.

The gene calls are TRBV7-2 and TRBJ2-1, with TRBD2 matching over 11 bases. CDR1 and CDR2 from the germline V gene are SGHTA and FQGNSA. This CDR3 contains 16 residues. The J segment lost 4 bases and the V segment lost 1 base, leaving 3 bases of the junction unmatched. CDR3 nucleotides: TGTGCCAGCAGCTTAGAAGCTAGCGGGAGGTACAATGAGCAGTTCTTC. As protein: CASSLEASGRYNEQFF.

In this sample, this clonotype turned up a few times. The chain couples TRBV20-1 to TRBJ2-3; TRBD2 matches 15 bases. The CDR3 has 16 residues. The germline gives CDR1 DFQATT, CDR2 SNEGSKA (reference sequence). Trimming took 5 bases from V and 1 from J; bases not matched to a gene: 4. The CDR3 nucleotides are TGCAGTGCTCCCGGACTAGCGGGAGGGCGCACAGATACGCAGTATTTT. Its translation: CSAPGLAGGRTDTQYF.

This sequence joins TRBV20-1 and TRBJ1-2; a weak D match, TRBD1 (5 bases). This CDR3 has 15 amino acids. Trimming removed 0 bases at V and 2 bases at J, with 13 bases between. From germline, CDR1 is DFQATT and CDR2 SNEGSKA (reference sequence). CDR3 DNA sequence: TGCAGTGCTAGAGATCGGGGGGGTAGCAACTATGGCTACACCTTC. Its protein is CSARDRGGSNYGYTF.

This clonotype was seen repeatedly, ten times or more. The rearrangement uses TRBV20-1 and TRBJ2-2; 10 bases are shared with TRBD2. This CDR3 contains 16 residues. Germline V CDR1 and CDR2: DFQATT, SNEGSKA (reference sequence). The V segment lost 3 bases and the J segment 5 bases; nucleotides outside the gene matches: 9. The CDR3 nucleotides read TGCAGTGCTAGTAAGGGAGTAGCGGGAGGTACCGGGGAGCTGTTTTTT. It encodes CSASKGVAGGTGELFF.

This clonotype was found many times. The chain uses TRBV12-3 or TRBV12-4 and TRBJ2-1; 9 bases agree with TRBD1. J lost 5 bases, V lost 3 bases, and 5 bases had no gene match. The CDR3 length is 15 residues. The CDR3 bases are TGTGCCAGCAGTTTTGTGGGGACAGGGAACAATGAGCAGTTCTTC. The encoded protein is CASSFVGTGNNEQFF.

V gene TRBV12-3 or TRBV12-4 combines with J gene TRBJ2-1, with 10 bases that match TRBD2. The CDR3 totals 18 residues. Germline trimming cut 3 bases from V and 4 bases from J; bases unmatched to any gene: 12. The CDR3 DNA follows: TGTGCCAGCAGTTTCCACCAAGCCACAGCGGGAGGGTACAATGAGCAGTTCTTC. It codes for CASSFHQATAGGYNEQFF.

The chain is built from TRBV29-1 and TRBJ1-2; 7 nucleotides line up with TRBD1. CDR3 length equals 15 residues. CDR1 and CDR2 (germline): SQVTM, ANQGSEA. With 0 bases clipped from V and 3 bases from J, the junction kept 7 bases outside the gene matches. CDR3: CSVEDRDSMYYGYTF. The CDR3, as DNA: TGCAGCGTTGAAGATAGGGACAGTATGTACTATGGCTACACCTTC.

The chain couples TRBV11-3 to TRBJ2-1, with TRBD2 identical over 8 bases. The germline V gene encodes CDR1 SGHNT and CDR2 YENEEA. This CDR3 comprises 17 residues. The V and J ends lost 3 bases and 9 bases, in that order; junction bases with no gene match: 16. The CDR3 loop is CASSFLISGTSLGEQFF. The CDR3 DNA reads TGTGCCAGCAGCTTTCTCATCTCCGGGACTAGTCTTGGTGAGCAGTTCTTC.

This clonotype appeared many times. The chain links TRBV11-2 to TRBJ1-6, with TRBD1 matching over 8 bases. After removal of 5 bases from V and 6 bases from J, the junction contained 12 bases not matched to a gene. The CDR3 contains 17 residues. Germline CDR1 and CDR2: SGHAT and FQNNGV. CDR3 amino acids: CASSERQGIGSNSPLHF. CDR3 nucleotides: TGTGCCAGCAGCGAGCGACAGGGGATCGGTTCTAATTCACCCCTCCACTTT. The full variable domain, with the rest looked up from reference TRBV11-2 and TRBJ1-6, is EAGVAQSPRYKIIEKRQSVAFWCNPISGHATLYWYQQILGQGPKLLIQFQNNGVVDDSQLPKDRFSAERLKGVDSTLKIQPAKLEDSAVYLCASSERQGIGSNSPLHFGNGTRLTVT.

The V call is TRBV5-6, the J call TRBJ2-5; TRBD1 agrees at 8 bases. Germline V lookup: CDR1 SGHDT, CDR2 YYEEEE. Losses at the gene ends were 4 bases for V and 6 bases for J; bases not matched to a gene: 8. The length of the CDR3 is 14 residues. DNA of the CDR3: TGTGCCAGCAGCGCAGACACAGGGGGACAGACCCAGTACTTC. It codes for CASSADTGGQTQYF.

At least ten counts were recorded for this clonotype. The rearrangement uses TRBV7-8 and TRBJ1-1; D is unresolved. The germline gives CDR1 SGHVS, CDR2 FQNEAQ. The CDR3 consists of 13 residues. V gave up 3 bases and J gave up 3 bases, with 8 bases separating them. This chain's CDR3 is CASSFERYTEAFF. CDR3 coding DNA: TGTGCCAGCAGCTTCGAAAGGTACACTGAAGCTTTCTTT.

The rearrangement uses TRBV5-1 and TRBJ1-1; a possible D gene is TRBD1 (6 bases). Germline CDR1 is SGHRS and CDR2 is YFSETQ. V gave up 4 bases and J gave up 0 bases, with 16 bases separating them. The CDR3 spans 16 residues. The CDR3 reads CASSLLQGSLNTEAFF. Written as DNA, the CDR3 is TGCGCCAGCAGCCTATTACAGGGTTCCTTGAACACTGAAGCTTTCTTT.

Ten or more counts support this clonotype. In DNA form, the CDR3 reads TGCGCCAGCAGCCAGGCCCCCCGGGATAACAATGAGCAGTTCTTC. Amino acids: CASSQAPRDNNEQFF. The chain uses TRBV4-1 and TRBJ2-1; the D gene is possibly TRBD2 (5 bases). Trimming left V 3 bases short and J 5 bases short, with 14 bases between. The CDR3 sequence is 15 residues long. Germline loops: CDR1 MGHRA, CDR2 YSYEKL.

V and J are TRBV24-1 and TRBJ2-3, with D perhaps TRBD2 (5 bases). CDR3 length: 14 amino acids. Germline-derived CDR1 and CDR2 are KGHDR and SFDVKD. Trimming left V 5 bases short and J 8 bases short, with 16 bases between. The CDR3, as DNA: TGTGCCACCAGTGCCCCCGAGCGAGGGCTTACGCAGTATTTT. It is translated as CATSAPERGLTQYF.

The V gene is TRBV30, the J gene TRBJ2-7; no firm D call. Between the trimmed V and J ends, which lost 0 bases and 2 bases, there was a span of 8 bases. The CDR3 loop spans 13 amino acids. The germline CDR1 and CDR2 sequences are GTSNPN and SVGIG (reference sequence). Here the CDR3 DNA reads TGTGCCTGGAGTGTAGGGCTAACCTACGAGCAGTACGTC. Its protein product is CAWSVGLTYEQYV.

This clonotype was counted a few times. This chain links TRBV24-1 with TRBJ2-7; tentative D call: TRBD2 (5 bases). The CDR3 has 13 amino acids. Between the trimmed V and J ends, which lost 5 bases and 5 bases, there was a span of 12 bases. Germline CDR1 is KGHDR and CDR2 is SFDVKD. The CDR3 protein is CATSGGGLHEQYF. DNA for the CDR3: TGTGCCACCAGTGGTGGAGGACTTCACGAGCAGTACTTC.

The table lists this clonotype with a few counts. The V and J genes are TRBV5-1 and TRBJ1-1; D is unresolved. The germline V and J ends were trimmed by 4 bases and 0 bases, with 7 bases remaining between them. This CDR3 contains 13 residues. The V gene's germline CDR1 is SGHRS and CDR2 YFSETQ. The CDR3, as DNA: TGCGCCAGCAGCCGAGCAGTGAACACTGAAGCTTTCTTT. Translation: CASSRAVNTEAFF.

This clonotype was detected ten times or more. The chain has TRBV7-8 and TRBJ1-4; TRBD1 aligns across 8 bases. The CDR3 extends over 16 amino acids. Looked up from germline, CDR1 is SGHVS and CDR2 is FQNEAQ. V lost 5 bases and J lost 2; bases outside the gene matches: 7. CDR3 amino acids: CASSRTRTGTNEKLFF. DNA for the CDR3: TGTGCCAGCAGCCGTACCCGGACAGGGACTAATGAAAAACTGTTTTTT. Drawing the rest from reference TRBV7-8 and TRBJ1-4, the complete variable domain is GAGVSQSPRYKVAKRGQDVALRCDPISGHVSLFWYQQALGQGPEFLTYFQNEAQLDKSGLPSDRFFAERPEGSVSTLKIQRTQQEDSAVYLCASSRTRTGTNEKLFFGSGTQLSVL.